The 2 T cell receptor beta chains below come from one sample, sequenced in a study of T cells expressing NK-cell markers (dated by TCRdb to about 2020). The protocol used for the library was 5' RACE. Sequencing was performed on an Illumina HiSeq 2000. The reads, reprocessed by TCRdb, yield one row per CDR3 protein sequence and no DNA. The record for this sample contains fewer than 550,000 distinct CDR3 sequences. Clones ranked in the top ten supply 1.4% to 1.5% of the sample. The sequenced material came from blood T cells: a sorted CD56 or NKG2C T cell subset, CD4+ or CD8+ T cells, or bulk PBMC T cells (not recorded which). These receptor sequences come from a woman aged 45-59 years in good health. Donor details come from another sample of the same person, matched by shared clones.

The chain carries TRBV19 and TRBJ2-3. The CDR3 runs to 15 residues. Germline CDR1 is LNHDA and CDR2 is SQIVND (reference sequence). Here the CDR3 reads CASSMSAANTDTQYF.

The chain links TRBV2 to TRBJ1-1; there is no DNA to check the TCRdb D call of TRBD1. Germline CDR1 is SNHLY and CDR2 is FYNNEI. The CDR3 has 16 residues. The CDR3: CATQRGRSGNNTEAFF.